The sequence of this TCR beta chain was determined in a study of monozygotic twins with inflammatory bowel disease. Two nested PCRs, run for around 15 and 10 cycles, were applied to TCRalpha and TCRbeta cDNA. TCRdb re-called the 5' RACE reads and gives one entry per CDR3 protein, without DNA. The sample data list some 400,000 distinct CDR3 sequences. Germline V gives CDR1 SGHTA, CDR2 FQGNSA. The CDR3 consists of 16 residues. Regarding the study as a whole: Discordant twins showed the same repertoire similarity as concordant twins, possibly from limited power. The data gave no support to a single strong IBD-associated signal or clonotype.

In the case of this clonotype: Its specificity is unknown.

Sequenced input: blood. This sequence originates from a human donor with ulcerative colitis or Crohn's disease, or a healthy co-twin of an affected twin (not recorded which). The rearrangement links TRBV7-2 to TRBJ2-2; TCRdb outputs TRBD2, but without DNA this stays unchecked. CDR3 amino acids: CASSLGGLASTGELFF.